This T cell receptor beta chain was documented in a study of blood T cell repertoires in COVID-19. Libraries were prepared by immunoSEQ multiplex PCR; TCRdb keeps only in-frame clonotypes and omits some of them. There are 110,000 to 150,000 clones in the sample; approximately 85% occur only once, and roughly 2.9% lies in the top ten. This TCR derives from a man aged 50 to 59 with acute or convalescent COVID-19. The sequenced material came from peripheral blood.

The CDR3 nucleotides read TGTGCCAGCATCCCGACTAGCGGAGGAACCGGGGAGCTGTTTTTT. Its protein product is CASIPTSGGTGELFF. J is TRBJ2-2 and V is TRBV2; 9 nucleotides agree with TRBD2. Unmatched junction bases numbered 8, after V lost 7 bases and J lost 5 bases. CDR1 is SNHLY and CDR2 is FYNNEI in the germline V gene. This CDR3 is 15 amino acids long.